This T cell receptor (beta chain) comes out of a study of long-term antiretroviral therapy in people with HIV. A word on this clone: The antigen is not known.

Every sample had roughly 0.9-10 million cryopreserved PBMC in it before DNA extraction. Researchers report immunoSEQ v3.0 was run at survey level. Method: immunoSEQ multiplex PCR; TCRdb's copy keeps in-frame clones and lacks some. The sample consists of 30,000 to 40,000 clones, roughly 77% of them appearing once. The V gene's germline CDR1 is MRHNA and CDR2 SNTAGT. The CDR3 has 14 amino acids. The V gene lost 6 bases and the J gene lost 0 bases, with 10 bases spanning the gap. Study-wide results and limits: Pre-ART-expanded clones dominated the repertoire at all time points.

The sequence was collected from a man aged 18 to 30 with HIV. The chain is built from TRBV6-4 and TRBJ2-3; tentatively, D is TRBD1 (6 bases). The sample was unsorted PBMCs, taken 1.9 years after starting antiretroviral therapy. The CDR3 loop reads CASSHRASTDTQYF. The CDR3 DNA is TGTGCCAGCAGCCACAGGGCTAGCACAGATACGCAGTATTTT.